This T cell receptor beta chain was identified during a study of blood T cell repertoires in COVID-19 (dated by TCRdb to 2020 to 2022). Context from the whole study: Samples covering the acute and convalescent phases of COVID-19 were provided by collaborators in the United States, Italy and Spain. The prospective study material was composed of cDNA or gDNA derived from T cells, B-cell-depleted T cells, or PBMCs. The dataset comprised deeply sampled blood TCRbeta repertoires from subjects exposed to, actively infected with, or recovered from COVID-19. The repertoires were made available in a free public database intended to serve as a resource for research on the immune response to SARS-CoV-2. The samples were drawn from the first 160 participants of the ongoing ImmuneRACE study and from 950 to 1,500 subjects provided by 6 global collaborators. Sample metadata almost always included a de-identified subject ID, COVID-19 status, age in years and sex. HLA class I and class II types, where available, came from metadata supplied by the sample provider rather than from assay-based typing. What the research found in general, with its limitations: How much clinical and demographic metadata was included differed by source and by participant, and the metadata was provided uncurated.

In its sample, this clone was seen a few times. There is no known antigen for this receptor. No base qualities exist here, and no much larger clone lies one base off it. The immunoSEQ Assay, a bias-controlled multiplex PCR, was used to amplify TCRbeta CDR3 regions from genomic DNA. On the authors' methods: The number of nucleated cells in each sample was estimated by amplification of reference gene primers within the assay. To quantify the absolute abundance of each unique TCRbeta CDR3 rearrangement, sequence reads were collapsed and filtered. For each sample, productive Simpson clonality was calculated by taking the square root of Simpson's diversity index across productive rearrangements. In TCRdb, the immuneACCESS table is reduced to in-frame sequences with V and J assigned. These tables do not hold every clone; where another copy was compared, an unresolved V gene accounts for under half, and the others remain unexplained. V and J calls and clone size are as listed in that table; D and trimming were resolved from the DNA. The sample table shows roughly 150,000 clones, and 70% to 90% are seen once. In total, the top ten clones hold about 2.6% of the sample.

The V and J ends are trimmed by 2 bases and 9 bases, leaving 14 bases between them. CDR1 is given as MNHEY and CDR2 as SVGEGT, both from the germline V gene. From the cysteine through the phenylalanine, the CDR3 covers 13 amino acids. The kept DNA is CDR3 alone, 39 bases in frame from the first base. One collaborating source in Seattle enrolled patients during active infection and followed them longitudinally through the course of disease. The collaborating institutions used their own protocols to collect whole blood in K2EDTA tubes. For TCRbeta analysis, collaborators shipped samples as frozen whole blood, isolated PBMCs, or DNA extracted from either of those sample types.

This chain joins TRBV6-2 or TRBV6-3 to TRBJ2-7; the D gene is unclear. The source of this sequence is an elderly woman with COVID-19, enrolled during active disease. Input material: peripheral blood. The CDR3 is CASSYELPRGQYF. The sequenced DNA is TGTGCCAGCAGTTACGAGCTACCTCGCGGGCAGTACTTC.